This TCR beta chain was identified in a study of cytomegalovirus exposure and HLA in healthy donors. Points from the study as a whole: Later on, an analysis showed TCR association rates differing by HLA locus, with DRB1 the most and HLA-C the fewest. The records held CMV serostatus as the only immune exposure information.

As for this clone: Its antigen is undetermined.

In the PCR, 60 Vbeta and 13 Jbeta primers were used. TCRdb's copy holds only in-frame clones and misses some; the assay was immunoSEQ multiplex PCR. This sample lists roughly 120,000 clones; its ten largest clones have approximately 1%. Specimen: PBMCs. The source is a man younger than 35 in good health and CMV-seronegative.

CDR3 sequence (DNA): TGTGCCAGCAGCTGGATGGGACAGAGGAACACCATATATTTT. Encoded protein: CASSWMGQRNTIYF. The rearrangement links TRBV5-4 to TRBJ1-3; 7 bases map to TRBD1. The CDR3 loop spans 14 amino acids. Germline lookup yields CDR1 SGHNT and CDR2 YYREEE (reference sequence). V dropped 3 bases and J dropped 7; count of bases not matched to a gene: 7.